These 25 T cell receptor beta chains were sequenced from one sample in a study of CD8+CD57+ T cells in acquired aplastic anemia. Genomic DNA, the template, was used for profiling of the TCR beta VDJ and CDR3. Via MiXCR, TCRdb re-called the reads, giving one row per CDR3 protein. The data hold 100,000 to 150,000 distinct CDR3 sequences, with approximately 41% observed a single time. The sequenced patients had an expansion of CD8+CD57+ cells seen by flow cytometry. Sequencing was carried out using sorted CD4+, CD8+, or CD8+CD57+ T cells (not recorded which) from PBMCs. These receptor sequences come from a human donor with aplastic anemia.

At least ten counts were recorded for this clonotype. The chain recombines TRBV12-3 or TRBV12-4 with TRBJ2-2; D is ambiguous. This CDR3 is built from 12 residues. V lost 0 bases and J 7 bases, leaving 3 bases between the germline ends. In DNA, the CDR3 is TGTGCCAGCAGTTTAGCCGGCGGGGAGCTGTTTTTT. Its protein is CASSLAGGELFF.

With regard to this clonotype: Likely a read error: the CDR3 ends without its conserved phenylalanine or tryptophan. The rearrangement links TRBV7-9 to TRBJ1-2, with TRBD1 matching over 7 bases. Trimming took 2 bases from V and 6 from J; bases not matched to a gene: 9. Per the germline V gene, CDR1 is SEHNR and CDR2 is FQNEAQ (reference sequence). The CDR3 loop spans 15 amino acids. CDR3 DNA: TGTGCCAGCAGCTTATTAACAGGGGCCGGGGATGGCTACACCTCC. It encodes CASSLLTGAGDGYTS.

This clonotype was counted at least ten times. The chain employs TRBV7-2 and TRBJ1-6; D gene unclear. This CDR3 contains 13 residues. Trimming left V 4 bases short and J 11 bases short, with 12 bases between. Germline V gives CDR1 SGHTA, CDR2 FQGNSA. In DNA, the CDR3 is TGTGCCAGCAGCTCCTCGGGAAGGGCACCCCTCCACTTT. Residues: CASSSSGRAPLHF. The full variable domain, with the rest looked up from reference TRBV7-2 and TRBJ1-6, is GAGVSQSPSNKVTEKGKDVELRCDPISGHTALYWYRQSLGQGLEFLIYFQGNSAPDKSGLPSDRFSAERTGGSVSTLTIQRTQQEDSAVYLCASSSSGRAPLHFGNGTRLTVT.

This clonotype appeared a single time. V and J are TRBV11-1 and TRBJ2-7; TRBD2 might be the D (6 bases). V was clipped by 0 bases and J by 5 bases, with 20 bases between them. This CDR3 is built from 17 residues. Germline V gene data show CDR1 as SGHAT and CDR2 as FQDESV (reference sequence). CDR3 bases: TGTGCCAGCAGCTTAGCCGCCGGTCCGGGAGCGGGTAACGAGCAGTACTTC. Translation gives CASSLAAGPGAGNEQYF.

This clonotype was detected ten times or more. V gene TRBV20-1 combines with J gene TRBJ2-5; D perhaps matches TRBD2 (7 bases). CDR3 size: 13 residues. Trimming took 4 bases from V and 4 from J, leaving 13 bases between them. Looked up from germline, CDR1 is DFQATT and CDR2 is SNEGSKA (reference sequence). Written as DNA, the CDR3 is TGCAGTGCTATCAGGGGAGGGGGAGAGACCCAGTACTTC. It is translated as CSAIRGGGETQYF.

This clonotype was detected ten times or more. The chain combines TRBV7-9 with TRBJ2-1, with D possibly being TRBD2 (6 bases). Trimming took off 8 bases at V and 5 bases at J, with 19 bases between the two ends. Germline CDR1 reads SEHNR; CDR2 reads FQNEAQ (reference sequence). The CDR3 covers 15 residues. The CDR3 spells CASRIWRGSDNEQFF. DNA for the CDR3: TGTGCCAGCCGAATTTGGCGGGGTTCCGACAATGAGCAGTTCTTC.

At least ten counts were recorded for this clonotype. The chain carries TRBV15 and TRBJ2-3, with TRBD2 matching over 8 bases. In germline, CDR1 is LNHNV, CDR2 YYDKDF (reference sequence). The CDR3 contains 17 residues. Unmatched junction bases numbered 12, after V lost 5 bases and J lost 2 bases. The CDR3 DNA is TGTGCCACCAGCGCTGGGACTAGTAGCGGTACCACAGATACGCAGTATTTT. It codes for CATSAGTSSGTTDTQYF.

This clonotype was counted a few times. V gene TRBV7-3 combines with J gene TRBJ2-7; D not resolved. Trimming shortened V by 5 bases and J by 2 bases, and 10 bases separated the two germline ends. Germline-derived CDR1 and CDR2 are SGHTA and FQGTGA. The CDR3 length is 13 residues. CDR3 residues: CASSQMGTYEQYF. The CDR3, as DNA: TGTGCCAGCAGCCAGATGGGGACCTACGAGCAGTACTTC.

The rearrangement uses TRBV29-1 and TRBJ2-7; D is unresolved. Germline CDR1 reads SQVTM; CDR2 reads ANQGSEA. The CDR3 has 13 residues. V was trimmed by 4 bases and J by 1 base, leaving 11 bases between them. DNA for the CDR3: TGCAGCGTTGTAGCCGGAACGTCCTACGAGCAGTACTTC. It yields the protein CSVVAGTSYEQYF.

J is TRBJ1-2 and V is TRBV20-1; no definite D call. CDR3 length: 13 amino acids. Germline V lookup: CDR1 DFQATT, CDR2 SNEGSKA (reference sequence). V lost 3 bases and J lost 3, with 11 bases in between. CDR3 residues: CSARREVDYGYTF. The CDR3 nucleotides are TGCAGTGCTAGGCGGGAAGTGGACTATGGCTACACCTTC.

The chain has TRBV11-2 and TRBJ2-1; D may be TRBD1 (6 bases). V was trimmed by 5 bases and J by 5 bases, leaving 19 bases between them. CDR1 and CDR2 (germline): SGHAT, FQNNGV. The CDR3 runs 16 residues. CDR3: CASSLFSRDNNNEQFF. The DNA of the CDR3 is TGTGCCAGCAGCCTATTTAGCCGGGACAATAACAATGAGCAGTTCTTC. The whole variable domain, filled in from reference TRBV11-2 and TRBJ2-1, reads EAGVAQSPRYKIIEKRQSVAFWCNPISGHATLYWYQQILGQGPKLLIQFQNNGVVDDSQLPKDRFSAERLKGVDSTLKIQPAKLEDSAVYLCASSLFSRDNNNEQFFGPGTRLTVL.

In the case of this clonotype: A much more abundant neighbour one base away suggests this may be a read error. This chain joins TRBV11-1 and TRBJ2-3; 8 nucleotides agree with TRBD1. Looked up from germline, CDR1 is SGHAT and CDR2 is FQDESV (reference sequence). This CDR3 is built from 15 residues. The CDR3 loop is CASSLAGAGTGTQYF. CDR3 bases: TGTGCCAGCAGCTTAGCGGGGGCAGGGACAGGTACGCAGTATTTT. The complete variable domain, with remaining parts taken from reference TRBV11-1 and TRBJ2-3, reads EAEVAQSPRYKITEKSQAVAFWCDPISGHATLYWYRQILGQGPELLVQFQDESVVDDSQLPKDRFSAERLKGVDSTLKIQPAELGDSAMYLCASSLAGAGTGTQYFGPGTRLTVL.

J is TRBJ2-5 and V is TRBV2; 7 bases line up with TRBD2. Trimming cost V 3 bases and J 2 bases; bases outside gene matches: 3. The CDR3 totals 14 residues. In germline, CDR1 is SNHLY, CDR2 FYNNEI. The DNA for the CDR3 is TGTGCCAGCAGTGACCTGGGGGGGCAAGAGACCCAGTACTTC. Translated: CASSDLGGQETQYF.

This clonotype appeared many times. The V call is TRBV6-1, the J call TRBJ1-5, with a tentative D call TRBD1 (5 bases). Germline-derived CDR1 and CDR2 are MNHNS and SASEGT. Trimming cost V 6 bases and J 1 base, with 13 bases left between them. This CDR3 is built from 15 residues. This CDR3 is CASRPPGGSNQPQHF. The DNA for the CDR3 is TGTGCCAGCAGGCCCCCCGGGGGGAGCAATCAGCCCCAGCATTTT.

Comments on this clonotype: This may be a read error: a much more frequent sequence differs by one nucleotide. The chain carries TRBV3-1 and TRBJ1-1; D is possibly TRBD1 (6 bases). The germline V gene has CDR1 LGHDT and CDR2 YNNKEL (reference sequence). The CDR3 covers 12 residues. Here the CDR3 DNA reads TGTGCCAGCAGCTGGGAGGGGGGCGAAGCTCTCTTT. Translation: CASSWEGGEALF.

This clonotype was seen ten or more times. The chain is built from TRBV2 and TRBJ1-5; D unresolved. The CDR3 is 15 residues long. Germline CDR1 reads SNHLY; CDR2 reads FYNNEI. Trimming pared 6 bases from V and 5 bases from J, leaving 17 bases between. As DNA, the CDR3 is TGTGCCAGCAGCTCCGGGCAAGGGCCATATCAGCCCCAGCATTTT. Its translation: CASSSGQGPYQPQHF.

The sample holds many counts of this clonotype. The V and J genes are TRBV10-3 and TRBJ1-1; TRBD1 is a possible D gene (6 bases). Trimming left V 3 bases short and J 8 bases short, with 10 bases between. Germline V lookup: CDR1 ENHRY, CDR2 SYGVKD. The CDR3 consists of 12 residues. The CDR3 bases are TGTGCCATCAGTGAAACAGGGATGGAAGCTTTCTTT. This translates into CAISETGMEAFF.

In its sample, this clonotype was seen once. This sequence joins TRBV19 and TRBJ1-5; TRBD1 matches 7 bases. V dropped 5 bases and J dropped 3; count of bases not matched to a gene: 16. Per germline, CDR1 LNHDA and CDR2 SQIVND (reference sequence). The CDR3 consists of 18 residues. The CDR3 DNA is TGTGCCAGTAGTCCTTCCCGAAAGACAGGGAGTGCCAATCAGCCCCAGCATTTT. Translation: CASSPSRKTGSANQPQHF.

The chain is built from TRBV29-1 and TRBJ1-5, with TRBD1 identical over 10 bases. Germline V CDR1 and CDR2: SQVTM, ANQGSEA. This CDR3 is 13 amino acids long. The V and J ends lost 6 bases and 4 bases, in that order; junction bases with no gene match: 3. CDR3 in DNA: TGCAGCGTCGGGACAGGGGTAAATCAGCCCCAGCATTTT. Translated, it gives CSVGTGVNQPQHF.

Ten or more counts support this clonotype. This chain joins TRBV9 and TRBJ1-2, with TRBD1 identical over 8 bases. Looked up from germline, CDR1 is SGDLS and CDR2 is YYNGEE. CDR3 length: 14 residues. V lost 2 bases to trimming and J lost 4 bases; unmatched junction nucleotides: 4. DNA for the CDR3: TGTGCCAGCAGCGTGGGGACAGGAGGCTATGGCTACACCTTC. Its protein product is CASSVGTGGYGYTF.

This chain connects TRBV19 to TRBJ2-3; D is undetermined. The germline V gene has CDR1 LNHDA and CDR2 SQIVND (reference sequence). V was pared by 6 bases and J by 5 bases, with 15 bases between. This CDR3 contains 14 residues. The CDR3 DNA reads as TGTGCCAGTAGGCCGAGCTTTCCGGGAGATACGCAGTATTTT. Translated: CASRPSFPGDTQYF.

Only a few counts were recorded for this clonotype. The rearrangement joins TRBV5-6 to TRBJ2-3, with D possibly TRBD1 on 5 matching bases. Germline values: CDR1 SGHDT, CDR2 YYEEEE. The CDR3 spans 14 residues. V gave up 2 bases and J gave up 6 bases, with 13 bases separating them. The CDR3 region has the DNA TGTGCCAGCAGCTTAGCCCAGGGCTTGGATACGCAGTATTTT. Protein: CASSLAQGLDTQYF.

The V and J genes are TRBV25-1 and TRBJ2-2; D possibly corresponds to TRBD2 (6 bases). V was cut by 10 bases and J by 0 bases, with 12 bases left in between. The length of the CDR3 is 14 residues. CDR1 MGHDK and CDR2 SYGVNS come from the germline V gene. The CDR3 loop reads CATARGTNTGELFF. The CDR3 DNA reads TGTGCCACCGCTCGGGGGACGAACACCGGGGAGCTGTTTTTT.

This clonotype has only one observation. The V and J genes are TRBV2 and TRBJ2-7, with unresolved D. The CDR3 consists of 13 residues. Trimming removed 7 bases from V and 3 bases from J, with 13 bases in between. CDR1 and CDR2 (germline): SNHLY, FYNNEI. CDR3 sequence reads: CASTPGHYYEQYF. The CDR3 coding sequence is TGTGCCAGCACCCCGGGCCACTACTACGAGCAGTACTTC.

The genes are TRBV25-1 and TRBJ1-6; D uncertain. The CDR3 covers 18 residues. The V end lost 5 bases, the J end lost 0 bases, and 17 bases lay between the germline ends. The germline CDR1 and CDR2 sequences are MGHDK and SYGVNS. Here the CDR3 DNA reads TGTGCCAGCAGTCCTGGGTCGAGGGTCAGCTCCTATAATTCACCCCTCCACTTT. It encodes CASSPGSRVSSYNSPLHF.